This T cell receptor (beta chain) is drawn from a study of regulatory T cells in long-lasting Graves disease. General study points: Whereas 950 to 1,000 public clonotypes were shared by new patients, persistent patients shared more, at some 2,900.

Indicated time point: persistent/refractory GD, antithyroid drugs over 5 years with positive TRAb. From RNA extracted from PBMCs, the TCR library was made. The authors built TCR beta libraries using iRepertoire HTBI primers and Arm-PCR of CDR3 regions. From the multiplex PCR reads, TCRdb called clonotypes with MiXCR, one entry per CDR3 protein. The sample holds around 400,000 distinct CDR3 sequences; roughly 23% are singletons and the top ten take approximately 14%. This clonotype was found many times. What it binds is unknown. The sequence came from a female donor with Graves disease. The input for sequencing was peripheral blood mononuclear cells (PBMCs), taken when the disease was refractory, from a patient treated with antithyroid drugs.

CDR3 in DNA: TGTGCCAGCGGCGGGAGCAATTCACCCCTCCACTTT. Its translation is CASGGSNSPLHF. The chain joins TRBV28 to TRBJ1-6; D unclear. V was pared by 8 bases and J by 7 bases, with 9 bases between. CDR1 and CDR2 from the germline V gene are MDHEN and SYDVKM. There are 12 residues in the CDR3.